The text below deals with one TCR beta chain. The V and J ends lost 0 bases and 3 bases, in that order; junction bases with no gene match: 6. Germline loops: CDR1 SGDLS, CDR2 YYNGEE. The CDR3 has 15 amino acids. This sample is drawn from a study of blood T cell repertoires in COVID-19. In the study overall: The United States, Italy and Spain supplied acute and convalescent COVID-19 samples. PBMCs, B-cell-depleted T cells, or T cells provided the cDNA or gDNA that made up the material.

The table came from immunoSEQ multiplex PCR; TCRdb's copy has only in-frame clones and leaves some out. The sample carries a few hundred thousand clones, less than 90% recorded once. Sequenced material: PBMCs or T cells enriched from blood (not recorded which). The V call is TRBV9, the J call TRBJ2-7; the match to TRBD2 covers 7 bases. The clonotype was recovered from a woman aged 45-65 years who had recovered from COVID-19. The CDR3 coding sequence is TGTGCCAGCAGCGTAGCCGCGGGGGAGTTCTACGAGCAGTACTTC. Translated: CASSVAAGEFYEQYF.